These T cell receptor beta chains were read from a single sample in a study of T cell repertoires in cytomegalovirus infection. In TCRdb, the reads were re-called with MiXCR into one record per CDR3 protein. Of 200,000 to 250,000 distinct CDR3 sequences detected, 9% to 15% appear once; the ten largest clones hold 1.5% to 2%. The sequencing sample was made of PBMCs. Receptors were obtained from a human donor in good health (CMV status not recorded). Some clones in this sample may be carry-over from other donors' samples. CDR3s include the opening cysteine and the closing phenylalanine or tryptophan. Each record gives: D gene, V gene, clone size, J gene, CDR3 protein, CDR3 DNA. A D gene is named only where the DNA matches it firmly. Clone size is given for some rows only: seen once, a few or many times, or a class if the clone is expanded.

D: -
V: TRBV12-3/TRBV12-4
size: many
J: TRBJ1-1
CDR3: CASSLIGPNTEAFF
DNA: TGTGCCAGCAGTTTGATCGGTCCCAACACTGAAGCTTTCTTT

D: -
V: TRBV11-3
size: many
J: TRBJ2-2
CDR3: CASSPRSVVGVGELFF
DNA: TGTGCCAGCAGCCCCAGGTCTGTCGTTGGGGTCGGGGAGCTGTTTTTT

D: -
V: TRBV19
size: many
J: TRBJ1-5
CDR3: CASSIVSTGHEPQHF
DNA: TGTGCCAGTAGTATAGTTTCGACGGGCCATGAGCCCCAGCATTTT

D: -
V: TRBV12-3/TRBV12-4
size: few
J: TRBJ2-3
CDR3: CASSFGETAQYF
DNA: TGTGCCAGCAGTTTTGGAGAGACGGCGCAGTATTTT

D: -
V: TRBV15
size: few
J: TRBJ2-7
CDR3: CATSGPLTGTYEQYF
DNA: TGTGCCACCAGCGGGCCCCTGACAGGTACCTACGAGCAGTACTTC

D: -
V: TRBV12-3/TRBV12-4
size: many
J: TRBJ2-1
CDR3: CASSLWRQNEQFF
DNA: TGTGCCAGCAGTTTATGGAGACAGAATGAGCAGTTCTTC

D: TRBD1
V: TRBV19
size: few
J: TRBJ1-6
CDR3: CASSERTGDSAPLHF
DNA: TGTGCCAGTAGTGAGCGGACAGGGGACTCTGCACCCCTCCACTTT

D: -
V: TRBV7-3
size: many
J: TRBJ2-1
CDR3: CASSSRLGSYNEQFF
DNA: TGTGCCAGCAGCTCCCGACTGGGGTCCTACAATGAGCAGTTCTTC

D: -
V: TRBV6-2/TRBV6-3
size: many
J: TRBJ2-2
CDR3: CATGGPNTGELFF
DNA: TGTGCCACTGGCGGACCGAACACCGGGGAGCTGTTTTTT

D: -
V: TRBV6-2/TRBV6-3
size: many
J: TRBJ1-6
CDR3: CASSYRGENSPLHF
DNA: TGTGCCAGCAGTTACAGGGGGGAGAATTCACCCCTCCACTTT

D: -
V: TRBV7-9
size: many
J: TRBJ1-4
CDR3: CASSLGITGINEKLFF
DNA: TGTGCCAGCAGCTTGGGGATTACAGGGATCAATGAAAAACTGTTTTTT

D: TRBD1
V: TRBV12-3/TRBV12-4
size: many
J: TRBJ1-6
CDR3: CASSLGDSYNSPLHF
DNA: TGTGCCAGCAGTTTAGGGGACAGCTATAATTCACCCCTCCACTTT

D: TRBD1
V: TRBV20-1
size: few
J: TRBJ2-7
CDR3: CSASRLGTGRDEQYF
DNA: TGCAGTGCTAGCCGACTCGGGACAGGGAGGGACGAGCAGTACTTC

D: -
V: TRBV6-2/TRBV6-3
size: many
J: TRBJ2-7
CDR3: CASSHPGSPGWEQYF
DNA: TGTGCCAGCAGTCATCCGGGATCCCCAGGGTGGGAGCAGTACTTC

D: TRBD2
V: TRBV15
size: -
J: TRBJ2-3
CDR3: CATSRESLAGGKPHTQYF
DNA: TGTGCCACCAGCAGAGAGTCGCTAGCGGGAGGAAAGCCCCATACGCAGTATTTT

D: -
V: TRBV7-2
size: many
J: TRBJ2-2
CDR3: CASSLPGRAGTGELFF
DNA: TGTGCCAGCAGCCTTCCGGGACGGGCGGGCACCGGGGAGCTGTTTTTT

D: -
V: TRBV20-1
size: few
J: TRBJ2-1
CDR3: CSGSSGRIEQFF
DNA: TGCAGTGGAAGTTCAGGGAGAATTGAGCAGTTCTTC

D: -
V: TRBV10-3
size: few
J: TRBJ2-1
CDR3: CAISEGEGDEQFF
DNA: TGTGCCATCAGTGAAGGAGAAGGGGATGAGCAGTTCTTC

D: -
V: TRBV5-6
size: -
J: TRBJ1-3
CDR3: CASSFPQGVFSGNTIYF
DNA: TGTGCCAGCAGCTTTCCCCAGGGAGTATTCTCTGGAAACACCATATATTTT

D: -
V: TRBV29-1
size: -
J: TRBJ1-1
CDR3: CSVDWGAEAFF
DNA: TGCAGCGTTGACTGGGGGGCTGAAGCTTTCTTT

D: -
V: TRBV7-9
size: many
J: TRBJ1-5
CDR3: CASSQAGYGDQPQHF
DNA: TGTGCCAGCAGCCAGGCAGGGTACGGGGATCAGCCCCAGCATTTT

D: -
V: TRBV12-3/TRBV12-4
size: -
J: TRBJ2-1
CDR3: CASIAHPWNEQFF
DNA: TGTGCCAGCATCGCCCATCCATGGAATGAGCAGTTCTTC

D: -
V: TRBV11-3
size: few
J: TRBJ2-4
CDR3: CASSSPPARNGYGAKNIQYF
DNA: TGTGCCAGCAGCTCCCCACCGGCCCGGAATGGGTATGGAGCCAAAAACATTCAGTACTTC

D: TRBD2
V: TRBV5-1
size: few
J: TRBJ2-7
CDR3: CASSLAGEFYEQYF
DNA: TGCGCCAGCAGCTTAGCGGGGGAATTCTACGAGCAGTACTTC

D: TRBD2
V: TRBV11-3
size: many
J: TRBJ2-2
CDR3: CASSTFSAGPGELFF
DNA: TGTGCCAGCAGCACCTTCTCAGCGGGACCCGGGGAGCTGTTTTTT

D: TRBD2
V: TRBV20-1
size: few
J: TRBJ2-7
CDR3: CSAQSLAGAIYEQYF
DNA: TGCAGTGCGCAATCACTAGCGGGAGCTATCTACGAGCAGTACTTC

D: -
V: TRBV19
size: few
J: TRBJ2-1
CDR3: CASSFQGGNEQFF
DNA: TGTGCCAGTAGTTTTCAGGGAGGCAATGAGCAGTTCTTC

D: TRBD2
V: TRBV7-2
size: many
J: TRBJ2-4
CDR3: CASSPQRTSGKNIQYF
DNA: TGTGCCAGCAGCCCCCAGAGGACTAGCGGCAAAAACATTCAGTACTTC

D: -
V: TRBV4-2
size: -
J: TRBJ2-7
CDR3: CASSQGEGGTYEQYF
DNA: TGTGCCAGCAGCCAAGGCGAGGGGGGTACCTACGAGCAGTACTTC

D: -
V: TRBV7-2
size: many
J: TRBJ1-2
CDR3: CASSLPTGDGYTF
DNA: TGTGCCAGCAGCCTCCCGACAGGCGATGGCTACACCTTC

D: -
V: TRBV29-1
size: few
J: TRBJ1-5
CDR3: CSAGQPQGPQHF
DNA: TGCAGCGCTGGACAGCCCCAAGGGCCCCAGCATTTT

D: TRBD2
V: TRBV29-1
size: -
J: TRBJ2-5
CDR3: CSVGGPTGGSGTQYF
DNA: TGCAGCGTTGGGGGCCCGACGGGAGGGTCCGGGACCCAGTACTTC

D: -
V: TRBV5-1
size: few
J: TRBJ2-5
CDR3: CASSPIQETQYF
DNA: TGCGCCAGCAGCCCTATCCAAGAGACCCAGTACTTC

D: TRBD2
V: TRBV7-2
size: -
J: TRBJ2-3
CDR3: CASSPTGTSPTSTDTQYF
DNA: TGTGCCAGCAGCCCCACCGGGACTAGTCCCACTAGCACAGATACGCAGTATTTT

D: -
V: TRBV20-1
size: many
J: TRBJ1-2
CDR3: CSARDREWGGYTF
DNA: TGCAGTGCTAGAGATAGGGAATGGGGAGGCTACACCTTC

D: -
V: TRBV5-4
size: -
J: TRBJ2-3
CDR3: CASSLQGGLITDTQYF
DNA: TGTGCCAGCAGCCTCCAGGGGGGGCTAATCACAGATACGCAGTATTTT

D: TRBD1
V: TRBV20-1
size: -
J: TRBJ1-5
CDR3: CSATDRDQPQHF
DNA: TGCAGTGCCACGGACAGGGATCAGCCCCAGCATTTT

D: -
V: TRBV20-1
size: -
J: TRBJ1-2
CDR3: CSARRTGDDYTF
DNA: TGCAGTGCTAGAAGAACGGGTGACGACTACACCTTC

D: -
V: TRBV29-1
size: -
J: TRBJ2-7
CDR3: CSVEDPPEQYF
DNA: TGCAGCGTTGAAGATCCCCCGGAGCAGTACTTC

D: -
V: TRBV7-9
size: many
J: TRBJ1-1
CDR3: CASSVPRDGTEAFF
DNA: TGTGCCAGCAGCGTTCCTCGGGACGGTACTGAAGCTTTCTTT

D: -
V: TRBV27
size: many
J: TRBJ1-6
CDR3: CASGPKGSYNSPLHF
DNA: TGTGCCAGCGGCCCTAAGGGCTCCTATAATTCACCCCTCCACTTT

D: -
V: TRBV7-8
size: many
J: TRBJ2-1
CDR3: CASSLALGAEQFF
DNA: TGTGCCAGCAGCTTAGCGCTAGGCGCTGAGCAGTTCTTC

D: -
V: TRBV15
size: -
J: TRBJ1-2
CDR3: CATSRDAGTVVYTF
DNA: TGTGCCACCAGCAGAGACGCCGGGACGGTCGTCTACACCTTC

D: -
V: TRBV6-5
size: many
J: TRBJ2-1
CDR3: CASSYSALDAGNEQFF
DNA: TGTGCCAGCAGTTACTCGGCTCTCGACGCTGGGAATGAGCAGTTCTTC

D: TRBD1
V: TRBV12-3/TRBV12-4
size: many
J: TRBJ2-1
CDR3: CASSALRTGLNNEQFF
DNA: TGTGCCAGCAGTGCCCTAAGGACAGGTCTTAACAATGAGCAGTTCTTC

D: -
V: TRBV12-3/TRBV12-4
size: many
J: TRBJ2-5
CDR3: CASSPLSPIQETQYF
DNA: TGTGCCAGCAGTCCGCTCTCCCCAATACAAGAGACCCAGTACTTC

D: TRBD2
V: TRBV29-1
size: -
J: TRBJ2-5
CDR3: CSVRGTSGVGETQYF
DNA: TGCAGCGTTCGGGGGACTAGCGGAGTGGGGGAGACCCAGTACTTC

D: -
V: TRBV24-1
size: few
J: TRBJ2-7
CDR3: CATGAGEDEQYF
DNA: TGTGCCACCGGCGCAGGGGAGGACGAGCAGTACTTC

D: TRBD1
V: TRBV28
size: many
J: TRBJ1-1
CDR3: CASSLAGQTTEAFF
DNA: TGTGCCAGCAGTTTAGCGGGACAGACCACTGAAGCTTTCTTT

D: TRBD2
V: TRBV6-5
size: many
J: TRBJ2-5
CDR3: CASSYSGSGEETQYF
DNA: TGTGCCAGCAGTTACTCGGGAAGCGGGGAAGAGACCCAGTACTTC

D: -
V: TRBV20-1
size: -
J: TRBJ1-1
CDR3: CSAPPGGTEAFF
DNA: TGCAGTGCCCCACCTGGAGGCACTGAAGCTTTCTTT

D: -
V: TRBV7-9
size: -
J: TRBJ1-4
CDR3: CASSLVEGAATNEKLFF
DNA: TGTGCCAGCAGCTTAGTGGAGGGCGCAGCAACTAATGAAAAACTGTTTTTT

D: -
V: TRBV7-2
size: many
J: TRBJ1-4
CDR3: CASSLTGLGDEKLFF
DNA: TGTGCCAGCAGCTTAACAGGGCTGGGAGATGAAAAACTGTTTTTT

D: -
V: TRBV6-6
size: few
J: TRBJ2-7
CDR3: CASSAGLPDEQYF
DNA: TGTGCCAGCAGTGCGGGACTCCCAGACGAGCAGTACTTC

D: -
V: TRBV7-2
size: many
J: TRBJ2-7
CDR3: CASSLAGSAYEQYF
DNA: TGTGCCAGCAGCTTAGCGGGGTCTGCCTACGAGCAGTACTTC

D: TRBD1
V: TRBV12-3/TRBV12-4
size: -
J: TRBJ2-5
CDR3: CASSLRQGTRETQYF
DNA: TGTGCCAGCAGTTTACGACAGGGTACCCGAGAGACCCAGTACTTC

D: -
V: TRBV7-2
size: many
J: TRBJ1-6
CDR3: CASSLGQAYNSPLHF
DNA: TGTGCCAGCAGCTTAGGGCAGGCCTATAATTCACCCCTCCACTTT

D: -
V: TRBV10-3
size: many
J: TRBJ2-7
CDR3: CAISGQIYEQYF
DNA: TGTGCCATCAGTGGACAGATCTACGAGCAGTACTTC

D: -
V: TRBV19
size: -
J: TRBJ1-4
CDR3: CASSIIGPAEKLFF
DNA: TGTGCCAGTAGTATCATAGGGCCTGCGGAAAAACTGTTTTTT